This T cell receptor beta chain was captured in a study of shared clonotypes between healthy human individuals. Study conclusions and caveats: Blood was the only sampled material, and tissue repertoires likely differ. Larger estimated richness was generally recorded for naive subsets relative to memory subsets.

TCRdb's copy holds only in-frame clones and misses some; the assay was immunoSEQ multiplex PCR. The sample lists a few million clones, just over 90% seen once, with about 0.13% in the top ten. This clone appeared a single time. Its antigen remains unidentified. This CDR3 has 13 amino acids. CDR1 is MDHEN and CDR2 is SYDVKM in the germline V gene. V lost 2 bases and J lost 3, with 8 bases in between. A split of CD4+ cells into CD45RA+ naive and CD45RA-negative memory subsets was performed. This clonotype was sampled from a man between 18 and 29 years old in good health. The sample comprised naive CD4+ T cells sorted from blood. Stated subset: CD45RA+ positively selected. V is TRBV28 and J is TRBJ2-7, with D uncertain. The CDR3 region has the DNA TGTGCCAGCAGTTTAACAGAAAACTACGAGCAGTACTTC. Translation: CASSLTENYEQYF.